This TCR beta chain was obtained from a study of beta chain features in type 1 diabetes. Sequenced material consisted of expressed TCRB transcripts (all of the isolated RNA was reverse transcribed). Produced via immunoSEQ multiplex PCR; TCRdb's table is partial and in-frame only. Counted here are almost 350,000 clones, around 9.3% occurring once; the ten biggest clones make up about 1%. Over 95% purity was reached by all sorted populations. Trimming cost V 5 bases and J 3 bases, with 10 bases left between them. The CDR3 covers 13 residues. From germline, CDR1 is SGHTA and CDR2 FQGNSA. Overall study results and limits: Among all four CD4+ subsets, Type 1 diabetes patients had TCRB CDR3s that were moderately but significantly shorter.

The table lists this clone with a count of one. Its antigen is not identified. Material for sequencing was central memory CD4+ T cells from blood. The receptor was isolated from a man aged 25 to 45 with type 1 diabetes. The chain links TRBV7-2 to TRBJ1-2; D is ambiguous. The chain's CDR3 is CASSRDLYYGYTF. The CDR3 DNA reads TGTGCCAGCAGCCGGGATTTATACTATGGCTACACCTTC. The complete variable domain, with remaining parts taken from reference TRBV7-2 and TRBJ1-2, reads GAGVSQSPSNKVTEKGKDVELRCDPISGHTALYWYRQSLGQGLEFLIYFQGNSAPDKSGLPSDRFSAERTGGSVSTLTIQRTQQEDSAVYLCASSRDLYYGYTFGSGTRLTVV.